This entry lists 7 T cell receptor beta chains sequenced from one sample in a study of T cells in Graves' hyperthyroidism and ophthalmopathy. Researchers amplified the TCR beta CDR3 regions from RNA transcripts. First-round RT-PCR of the TCR CDR3 relied on the HTBI primer set. TCRdb ran MiXCR on the multiplex PCR reads and lists one entry per CDR3 protein. The table lists about 840,000 distinct CDR3 sequences, roughly 40% of them singletons. Sequencing used blood. These TCRs come from a man between 18 and 29 years old with Graves' hyperthyroidism.

This clonotype was detected ten times or more. The chain is built from TRBV7-3 and TRBJ1-2, with TRBD1 matching over 10 bases. In germline, CDR1 is SGHTA, CDR2 FQGTGA. The J segment lost 8 bases and the V segment lost 6 bases, leaving 6 bases of the junction unmatched. This CDR3 contains 13 residues. The CDR3 here is CASSPGTGEGYTF. The CDR3 DNA reads as TGTGCCAGCAGTCCCGGGACAGGGGAAGGCTACACCTTC. The complete variable domain, with remaining parts taken from reference TRBV7-3 and TRBJ1-2, reads GAGVSQTPSNKVTEKGKYVELRCDPISGHTALYWYRQSLGQGPEFLIYFQGTGAADDSGLPNDRFFAVRPEGSVSTLKIQRTERGDSAVYLCASSPGTGEGYTFGSGTRLTVV.

This clonotype was seen a few times. This may be a read error: a much more frequent sequence differs by one nucleotide. The chain couples TRBV7-9 to TRBJ1-4; a weak D match, TRBD1 (5 bases). The CDR3 is 14 residues long. Germline V gene data show CDR1 as SEHNR and CDR2 as FQNEAQ (reference sequence). Between the trimmed V and J ends, which lost 5 bases and 8 bases, there was a span of 15 bases. CDR3 nucleotides: TGTGCCAGCAGCGTAACACAATGGGGCGAAAAACTGTTTTTT. Translated, it gives CASSVTQWGEKLFF.

This clonotype was found a few times. This sequence joins TRBV15 and TRBJ1-2, with D possibly matching TRBD1 (5 bases). The CDR3 sequence is 13 residues long. Germline CDR1 and CDR2: LNHNV and YYDKDF (reference sequence). V was trimmed by 4 bases and J by 4 bases, leaving 10 bases between them. The DNA for the CDR3 is TGTGCCACCAGCACTCGACAGTCCTATGGCTACACCTTC. This translates into CATSTRQSYGYTF. The full variable domain, in which reference TRBV15 and TRBJ1-2 provide the parts outside the CDR3, is DAMVIQNPRYQVTQFGKPVTLSCSQTLNHNVMYWYQQKSSQAPKLLFHYYDKDFNNEADTPDNFQSRRPNTSFCFLDIRSPGLGDTAMYLCATSTRQSYGYTFGSGTRLTVV.

The CDR3 loop is CASRWAYNEQFF. CDR3 in DNA: TGTGCCAGCAGATGGGCCTACAATGAGCAGTTCTTC. This chain connects TRBV2 to TRBJ2-1; D remains ambiguous. The CDR3 consists of 12 residues. The germline CDR1 and CDR2 sequences are SNHLY and FYNNEI. V lost 6 bases, J lost 2 bases, and 5 bases lay in between.

This clonotype was observed a few times. One junction end does not reproduce the germline sequence, and a read error may be involved. The chain employs TRBV5-5 and TRBJ2-7; tentatively, D is TRBD1 (5 bases). Germline V gene sequence: CDR1 SGHKS, CDR2 YYEKEE (reference sequence). The CDR3 extends over 14 amino acids. The CDR3 bases are TGCGCCAGCAGCCCAGGGCCCGTATCCTACGAGCAGTACTTC. It codes for CASSPGPVSYEQYF.

This clonotype was counted between two and nine times. This chain joins TRBV5-1 and TRBJ2-2, with 7 bases fitting TRBD1. CDR3 length: 15 amino acids. Germline lookup yields CDR1 SGHRS and CDR2 YFSETQ. V was clipped by 0 bases and J by 3 bases; unmatched bases: 2. The CDR3 DNA reads TGCGCCAGCAGCTTGGAGGGACAGTACACCGGGGAGCTGTTTTTT. It codes for CASSLEGQYTGELFF.

The chain carries TRBV28 and TRBJ1-6; weak D call: TRBD1 (6 bases). The CDR3 extends over 16 amino acids. Germline CDR1 and CDR2: MDHEN and SYDVKM. Trimming cost V 4 bases and J 6 bases, with 16 bases left between them. The CDR3 nucleotides read TGTGCCAGCAGTTCGGGCTACCTAGGGGGTAATTCACCCCTCCACTTT. Amino acid sequence: CASSSGYLGGNSPLHF.